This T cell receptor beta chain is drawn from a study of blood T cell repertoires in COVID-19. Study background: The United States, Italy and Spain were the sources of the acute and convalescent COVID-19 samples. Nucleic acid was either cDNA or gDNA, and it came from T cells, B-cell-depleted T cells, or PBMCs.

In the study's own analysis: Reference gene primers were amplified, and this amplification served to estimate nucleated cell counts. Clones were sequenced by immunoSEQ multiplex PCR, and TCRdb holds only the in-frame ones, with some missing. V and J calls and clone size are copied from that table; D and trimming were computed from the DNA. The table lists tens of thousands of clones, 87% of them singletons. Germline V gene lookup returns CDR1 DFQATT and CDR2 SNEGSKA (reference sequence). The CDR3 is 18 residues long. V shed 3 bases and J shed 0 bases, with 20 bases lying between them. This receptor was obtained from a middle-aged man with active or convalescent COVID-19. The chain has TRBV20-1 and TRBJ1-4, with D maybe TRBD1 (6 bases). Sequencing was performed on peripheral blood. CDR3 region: CSASTRGGWISTNEKLFF. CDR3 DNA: TGCAGTGCTAGTACCCGGGGGGGCTGGATATCAACTAATGAAAAACTGTTTTTT.